Shown below are 17 T cell receptor beta chains from a single sample sequenced in a study of shared clonotypes between healthy human individuals. Clones were sequenced by immunoSEQ multiplex PCR, and TCRdb holds only the in-frame ones, with some missing. The sample has around 1.9 million clones; just over 90% are singletons. Selected positively for CCR7 and CD45RO-negative, naive CD8 cells excluded terminally differentiated effector memory CD45RA+ cells. The sample consisted of naive CD8+ T cells from PBMCs. Source of these receptors: a man younger than 30 in good health. Some clones in this sample may be carry-over from other donors' samples.

In this sample, this clone turned up once. This rearrangement joins TRBV28 to TRBJ2-5, with a weak D call TRBD2 (6 bases). The CDR3 has 14 residues. The V gene's germline CDR1 is MDHEN and CDR2 SYDVKM. Trimming stripped 6 bases from V and 5 bases from J, with 16 bases between. CDR3 nucleotide sequence: TGTGCCAGCAGCCCAGCGGTGGGGGGTGAGACCCAGTACTTC. Amino acid sequence: CASSPAVGGETQYF.

This chain connects TRBV6-6 to TRBJ2-1; 9 nucleotides align to TRBD2. Trimming took 0 bases from V and 6 from J; bases not matched to a gene: 6. This CDR3 has 16 residues. The V gene's germline CDR1 is MNHNY and CDR2 SVGAGI (reference sequence). CDR3: CASSYSPGLAGNEQFF. The CDR3 bases are TGTGCCAGCAGTTACTCCCCGGGACTAGCAGGCAATGAGCAGTTCTTC.

J is TRBJ1-2 and V is TRBV27, with D maybe TRBD1 (6 bases). CDR3 size: 13 residues. V lost 5 bases and J lost 4, with 11 bases in between. CDR1 is MNHEY and CDR2 is SMNVEV in the germline V gene (reference sequence). CDR3 nucleotides: TGTGCCAGCAGTGAGACAGGTCCCTATGGCTACACCTTC. Protein sequence: CASSETGPYGYTF.

The V gene is TRBV28, the J gene TRBJ2-1; a possible D gene is TRBD2 (5 bases). Trimming took 4 bases from V and 7 from J, leaving 14 bases between them. Germline V lookup: CDR1 MDHEN, CDR2 SYDVKM. The CDR3 is 14 amino acids. CDR3 region: CASSWTDFGNEQFF. CDR3 coding DNA: TGTGCCAGCAGTTGGACGGACTTCGGTAATGAGCAGTTCTTC.

V usage is TRBV4-2 and J usage is TRBJ2-1, with D uncertain. The CDR3 has 15 amino acids. CDR1 and CDR2 from the germline V gene are LGHNA and YNFKEQ. V was pared by 3 bases and J by 1 base, with 10 bases between. The CDR3 nucleotides are TGTGCCAGCAGCCAGTCTCCAGGATCCTACAATGAGCAGTTCTTC. Translation: CASSQSPGSYNEQFF.

This chain links TRBV28 with TRBJ1-1, with 11 nucleotides matching TRBD1. The CDR3 contains 19 residues. The germline V gene encodes CDR1 MDHEN and CDR2 SYDVKM. The J segment lost 4 bases and the V segment lost 5 bases, leaving 18 bases of the junction unmatched. CDR3 sequence: CASSTLITDRGQYSTEAFF. The CDR3 nucleotides are TGTGCCAGCAGTACCCTAATCACGGACAGGGGGCAATATTCCACTGAAGCTTTCTTT.

The chain employs TRBV6-5 and TRBJ1-1, with TRBD1 as a possible D gene (6 bases). CDR1 is MNHEY, CDR2 SVGAGI, per germline. The CDR3 has 12 amino acids. Trimming stripped 5 bases from V and 4 bases from J, with 8 bases between. CDR3 amino acids: CASSGQPTEAFF. The CDR3, as DNA: TGTGCCAGCAGTGGACAGCCCACTGAAGCTTTCTTT.

V usage is TRBV7-6 and J usage is TRBJ2-7; 13 bases line up with TRBD2. This CDR3 contains 17 residues. V trimming: 5 bases; J trimming: 6 bases; junction bases outside the gene matches: 13. Germline V gene sequence: CDR1 SGHVS, CDR2 FNYEAQ. The CDR3 DNA reads TGTGCCAGCAGCAACACAGGACTAGCGGGAGCTATTGGCGAGCAGTACTTC. Its translation: CASSNTGLAGAIGEQYF.

The V gene is TRBV27, the J gene TRBJ1-5; 8 nucleotides match TRBD1. The junction had 6 bases not matched to a gene; V was cut back by 5 bases and J by 3 bases. The CDR3 is made up of 15 amino acids. CDR1 and CDR2 from the germline V gene are MNHEY and SMNVEV (reference sequence). This CDR3 reads CASSRRQGYNQPQHF. The DNA of the CDR3 is TGTGCCAGCAGTCGCCGACAGGGGTACAATCAGCCCCAGCATTTT.

The chain recombines TRBV7-9 with TRBJ1-1; unclear D gene. The germline gives CDR1 SEHNR, CDR2 FQNEAQ (reference sequence). The CDR3 is made up of 17 amino acids. The V end was cut by 2 bases, the J end by 3 bases, with 19 bases between. CDR3 in DNA: TGTGCCAGCAGCTTACCCAAAACCGCAACGGTGGACACTGAAGCTTTCTTT. Translated, it gives CASSLPKTATVDTEAFF. Looking up the rest from reference TRBV7-9 and TRBJ1-1 gives the full variable domain: DTGVSQNPRHKITKRGQNVTFRCDPISEHNRLYWYRQTLGQGPEFLTYFQNEAQLEKSRLLSDRFSAERPKGSFSTLEIQRTEQGDSAMYLCASSLPKTATVDTEAFFGQGTRLTVV.

The V and J genes are TRBV27 and TRBJ1-5, with a tentative D call TRBD1 (6 bases). Germline V gene lookup returns CDR1 MNHEY and CDR2 SMNVEV (reference sequence). The germline V and J ends were trimmed by 6 bases and 5 bases, with 23 bases remaining between them. This CDR3 region has 17 residues. CDR3 nucleotides: TGTGCCAGCAGACCGGAAGGGTCCGGGGGCCATCATCAGCCCCAGCATTTT. This sequence encodes CASRPEGSGGHHQPQHF.

V gene TRBV28 combines with J gene TRBJ2-7; D gene ambiguous. Deletions cut 6 bases from V and 1 base from J, with 13 bases between. Germline CDR1 MDHEN, CDR2 SYDVKM. CDR3 length equals 14 residues. The CDR3 loop is CASRTLTESYEQYF. CDR3 bases: TGTGCCAGCAGGACTTTGACTGAATCCTACGAGCAGTACTTC.

As regards this clone: The sample carries other DNA sequences with the same CDR3. The chain joins TRBV28 to TRBJ2-7, with 7 bases that match TRBD2. CDR1 is MDHEN, CDR2 SYDVKM, per germline. Trimming at V came to 6 bases and at J to 3 bases, leaving 5 bases not matched to a gene. The CDR3 covers 13 residues. The CDR3 DNA follows: TGTGCCAGCAGCCCCTGGACTAGCTACGAGCAGTACTTC. Translation gives CASSPWTSYEQYF.

The V and J genes are TRBV9 and TRBJ1-2, with a tentative D call TRBD1 (5 bases). The CDR3 sequence is 16 residues long. Trimming left V 6 bases short and J 5 bases short, with 23 bases between. Germline lookup yields CDR1 SGDLS and CDR2 YYNGEE. The CDR3, as DNA: TGTGCCAGCACCCCCGGGACGAGGGGTGAGATTTATGGCTACACCTTC. Amino acid sequence: CASTPGTRGEIYGYTF.

The J gene is TRBJ2-7, the V gene TRBV4-1; D possibly corresponds to TRBD2 (5 bases). V lost 0 bases and J 7 bases, leaving 16 bases between the germline ends. The CDR3 length is 15 residues. Germline assignment: CDR1 MGHRA and CDR2 YSYEKL. The CDR3 loop reads CASSQENPTTGEQYF. CDR3 sequence (DNA): TGCGCCAGCAGCCAAGAAAATCCCACTACGGGGGAGCAGTACTTC.

The chain has TRBV19 and TRBJ1-5; D remains ambiguous. Per the germline V gene, CDR1 is LNHDA and CDR2 is SQIVND (reference sequence). This CDR3 has 14 amino acids. Between the trimmed V and J ends, which lost 4 bases and 5 bases, there was a span of 12 bases. DNA of the CDR3: TGTGCCAGTAGTAGGTTCGGGGAGTATCAGCCCCAGCATTTT. This encodes CASSRFGEYQPQHF.

V usage is TRBV11-2 and J usage is TRBJ2-1, with no clear D. Germline assignment: CDR1 SGHAT and CDR2 FQNNGV. The CDR3 runs to 12 residues. Trimming removed 6 bases at V and 8 bases at J, with 11 bases between. The chain's CDR3 is CASRGMLHEQFF. The CDR3, as DNA: TGTGCCAGCAGGGGTATGCTTCATGAGCAGTTCTTC.